Given below is one T cell receptor beta chain in context. Its cognate antigen is unknown. Trimming took 0 bases from V and 3 from J; bases not matched to a gene: 2. This CDR3 comprises 14 residues. CDR1 and CDR2 from the germline V gene are SGHKS and YYEKEE (reference sequence). The sample is drawn from a study of cytomegalovirus exposure and HLA in healthy donors. The overall study: The use of the same platform for the approximately 110 validation repertoires and the 550 to 700 first-cohort repertoires was reported by a later analysis. Overall study results and limits: High specificity and sensitivity for cytomegalovirus status were reported for the classifier. Many donors shared some public TCRs, even though most TCR sequences were rare.

The assay was immunoSEQ multiplex PCR, and TCRdb's table has in-frame clones only and misses some. The repertoire holds hundreds of thousands of clones, with 75% to 90% as singletons. The donors were part of the roughly 130-subject validation cohort, which stood apart from the 666-subject first cohort. Sequenced: PBMCs. This chain joins TRBV5-5 and TRBJ2-7; 8 positions agree with TRBD2. This receptor was obtained from a woman between 18 and 30 years old in good health and CMV-seronegative. CDR3 DNA: TGTGCCAGCAGCTTGGTACTAGCGGACTACGAGCAGTACTTC. Protein: CASSLVLADYEQYF.